This T cell receptor beta chain was documented in a study of T cell clonotyping in hematopoietic cell transplantation. Broader study findings: Few recipient clonotypes overlapped donors; over 95% were de novo at given depth.

Trimming took off 5 bases at V and 3 bases at J, with 13 bases between the two ends. CDR1 SNHLY and CDR2 FYNNEI come from the germline V gene. The CDR3 length is 14 residues. The time point: recipient sample about 28 days before transplant, after cytoreduction. This clone occurred once. Antigen specificity is unknown. Here immunoSEQ multiplex PCR was the method, and the copy in TCRdb shows in-frame clones only, minus some. This repertoire shows about 76,000 clones, 95% to 97% found once; its top ten account for under 2%. Specimen: peripheral blood mononuclear cells, collected before stem cell transplant. This TCR was sampled from a woman aged 45-65 years with acute myeloid leukemia. Some clones in this sample may be carry-over from other donors' samples. This chain joins TRBV2 and TRBJ2-5, with D perhaps assigned TRBD1 or TRBD2 (5 bases each). The CDR3 loop reads CASSWGATKETQYF. For the CDR3, the DNA is TGTGCCAGCAGTTGGGGCGCGACTAAAGAGACCCAGTACTTC.